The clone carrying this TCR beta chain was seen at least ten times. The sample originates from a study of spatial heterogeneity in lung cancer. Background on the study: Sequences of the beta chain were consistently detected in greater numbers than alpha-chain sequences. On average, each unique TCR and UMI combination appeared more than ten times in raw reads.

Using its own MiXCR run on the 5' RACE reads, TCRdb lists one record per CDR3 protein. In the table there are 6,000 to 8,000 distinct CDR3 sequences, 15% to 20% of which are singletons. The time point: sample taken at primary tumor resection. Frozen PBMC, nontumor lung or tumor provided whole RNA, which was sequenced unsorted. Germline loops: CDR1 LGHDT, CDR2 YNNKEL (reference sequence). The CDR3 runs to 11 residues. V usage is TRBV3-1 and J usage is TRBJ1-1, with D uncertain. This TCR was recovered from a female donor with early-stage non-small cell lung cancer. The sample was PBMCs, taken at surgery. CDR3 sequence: CASGGNTEAFF. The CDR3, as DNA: TGTGCGTCTGGAGGGAACACTGAAGCTTTCTTT.